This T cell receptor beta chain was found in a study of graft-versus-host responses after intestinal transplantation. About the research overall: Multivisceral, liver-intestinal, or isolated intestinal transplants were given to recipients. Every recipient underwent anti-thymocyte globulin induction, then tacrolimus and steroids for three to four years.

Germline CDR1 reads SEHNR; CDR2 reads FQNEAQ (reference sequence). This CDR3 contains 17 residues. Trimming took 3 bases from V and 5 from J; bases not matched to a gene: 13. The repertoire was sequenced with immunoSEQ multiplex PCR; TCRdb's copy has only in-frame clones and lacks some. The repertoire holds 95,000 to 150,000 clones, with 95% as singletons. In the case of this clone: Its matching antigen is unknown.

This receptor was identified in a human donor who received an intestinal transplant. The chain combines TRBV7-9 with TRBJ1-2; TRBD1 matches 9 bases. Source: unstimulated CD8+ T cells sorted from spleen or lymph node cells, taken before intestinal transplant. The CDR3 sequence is CASSFLRGTGPIYGYTF. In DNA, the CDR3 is TGTGCCAGCAGCTTCCTTAGGGGGACAGGGCCGATATATGGCTACACCTTC. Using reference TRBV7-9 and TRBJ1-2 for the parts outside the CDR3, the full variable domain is DTGVSQNPRHKITKRGQNVTFRCDPISEHNRLYWYRQTLGQGPEFLTYFQNEAQLEKSRLLSDRFSAERPKGSFSTLEIQRTEQGDSAMYLCASSFLRGTGPIYGYTFGSGTRLTVV.